The 21 T cell receptor beta chains below all came from one sample that was sequenced in a study of cytomegalovirus exposure and HLA in healthy donors. PCR used 60 Vbeta primers and 13 Jbeta primers. Method: immunoSEQ multiplex PCR; TCRdb's copy keeps in-frame clones and lacks some. The sample has 250,000 to 350,000 clones, 70% to 90% seen once. Sequenced material: PBMCs. These receptor sequences come from a man aged 35 to 55 in good health and CMV-seropositive.

J is TRBJ2-5 and V is TRBV29-1; maybe TRBD2 (5 bases). Deletions cut 4 bases from V and 5 bases from J, with 17 bases between. This CDR3 is 14 amino acids long. Germline V gene sequence: CDR1 SQVTM, CDR2 ANQGSEA. The CDR3 sequence: CSVAEFEGEETQYF. The CDR3 DNA follows: TGCAGCGTTGCCGAGTTTGAGGGAGAGGAGACCCAGTACTTC.

The V gene is TRBV7-9, the J gene TRBJ1-2, with TRBD1 identical over 8 bases. The J segment lost 2 bases and the V segment lost 1 base, leaving 6 bases of the junction unmatched. This CDR3 spans 16 amino acids. Germline assignment: CDR1 SEHNR and CDR2 FQNEAQ (reference sequence). The CDR3, as DNA: TGTGCCAGCAGCTTAGGGACGACAGGGGAAAACTATGGCTACACCTTC. Its translation is CASSLGTTGENYGYTF.

V and J are TRBV30 and TRBJ2-1, with 9 bases lining up with TRBD1. With 4 bases clipped from V and 9 bases from J, the junction kept 16 bases outside the gene matches. Germline CDR1 is GTSNPN and CDR2 is SVGIG (reference sequence). This CDR3 comprises 16 residues. The CDR3 region has the DNA TGTGCCTGGATTACCCCCGGGACAGGGCCCTATACTGAGCAGTTCTTC. The encoded protein is CAWITPGTGPYTEQFF. Together with reference TRBV30 and TRBJ2-1, the CDR3 gives the full variable domain: SQTIHQWPATLVQPVGSPLSLECTVEGTSNPNLYWYRQAAGRGLQLLFYSVGIGQISSEVPQNLSASRPQDRQFILSSKKLLLSDSGFYLCAWITPGTGPYTEQFFGPGTRLTVL.

The rearrangement joins TRBV27 to TRBJ2-1; 9 bases are shared with TRBD2. V lost 2 bases and J lost 5; bases outside the gene matches: 13. Germline CDR1 is MNHEY and CDR2 is SMNVEV (reference sequence). The CDR3 runs to 18 residues. This CDR3 is CASSLPKGSGRRNNEQFF. The CDR3 region has the DNA TGTGCCAGCAGTTTACCCAAAGGCAGCGGGAGGAGGAACAATGAGCAGTTCTTC.

This chain joins TRBV19 and TRBJ1-1; tentative D call: TRBD1 (5 bases). The CDR3 is 15 amino acids. Per germline, CDR1 LNHDA and CDR2 SQIVND (reference sequence). V lost 1 base to trimming and J lost 5 bases, with 14 bases between them. The CDR3 DNA reads TGTGCCAGTAGTATAGGGTCAGGGCCAACAACTGAAGCTTTCTTT. Its protein product is CASSIGSGPTTEAFF.

CDR3 sequence (DNA): TGCGCCAGCAGCCAAGAGGAGCTAGCGGGAGGGGGGACCGGGGAGCTGTTTTTT. Its protein product is CASSQEELAGGGTGELFF. The chain carries TRBV4-1 and TRBJ2-2; 12 positions match TRBD2. CDR1 is MGHRA and CDR2 is YSYEKL in the germline V gene. V was pared by 0 bases and J by 5 bases, with 7 bases of the junction left unmatched. The CDR3 loop spans 18 amino acids.

V is TRBV10-2 and J is TRBJ2-5; 11 bases match TRBD2. The J segment lost 11 bases and the V segment lost 3 bases, leaving 14 bases of the junction unmatched. This CDR3 has 16 residues. Germline lookup yields CDR1 WSHSY and CDR2 SAAADI. The DNA for the CDR3 is TGCGCCAGCAGTGAACGGCGTCTAGCGGGAGGTTCTGAGCAGTACTTC. Translation: CASSERRLAGGSEQYF.

V gene TRBV15 combines with J gene TRBJ1-4; TRBD1 agrees at 8 bases. Looked up from germline, CDR1 is LNHNV and CDR2 is YYDKDF (reference sequence). This CDR3 is built from 16 residues. J lost 8 bases, V lost 4 bases, and 12 bases had no gene match. Here the CDR3 DNA reads TGTGCCACCAGCATTTTCCCCGACAGGGGAGACGAAAAACTGTTTTTT. Its translation is CATSIFPDRGDEKLFF.

J is TRBJ2-2 and V is TRBV11-1; 7 bases are shared with TRBD1. The CDR3 sequence is 15 residues long. V lost 1 base and J lost 7; bases outside the gene matches: 6. Germline V gives CDR1 SGHAT, CDR2 FQDESV (reference sequence). The CDR3 DNA is TGTGCCAGCAGCTTAGAAAGGGGGCTTGTCGGGGAGCTGTTTTTT. Its translation: CASSLERGLVGELFF.

J is TRBJ1-2 and V is TRBV5-8; D is unresolved. Trimming pared 10 bases from V and 0 bases from J, leaving 16 bases between. The CDR3 totals 14 residues. CDR1 is SGHTS, CDR2 YDEGEE, per germline. CDR3 DNA sequence: TGTGCCCGACCTCGTGGGCCTGCTAACTATGGCTACACCTTC. Its translation is CARPRGPANYGYTF.

DNA for the CDR3: TGTGCCAGCAGTGCCTATGGGGGGGGGCAGGGGCAGCCCCAGCATTTT. It is translated as CASSAYGGGQGQPQHF. This chain links TRBV2 with TRBJ1-5; D perhaps matches TRBD1 (6 bases). This CDR3 spans 16 amino acids. The germline V gene has CDR1 SNHLY and CDR2 FYNNEI. Trimming stripped 4 bases from V and 7 bases from J, with 20 bases between.

This clone was seen a few times. This chain joins TRBV5-6 and TRBJ1-1; the D gene is possibly TRBD1 (6 bases). This CDR3 comprises 13 residues. V lost 0 bases to trimming and J lost 5 bases, with 8 bases between them. Germline V gene lookup returns CDR1 SGHDT and CDR2 YYEEEE. This CDR3 reads CASSLAGQTEAFF. CDR3 DNA: TGTGCCAGCAGCTTGGCAGGACAGACTGAAGCTTTCTTT.

The rearrangement joins TRBV28 to TRBJ2-2, with TRBD1 matching over 7 bases. The CDR3 spans 16 residues. The trim removed 2 bases at V and 4 bases at J, leaving 7 bases unmatched. CDR1 and CDR2 from the germline V gene are MDHEN and SYDVKM. Here the CDR3 DNA reads TGTGCCAGCAGTTTAAGACAGGGTAGCCCCACCGGGGAGCTGTTTTTT. Amino acid sequence: CASSLRQGSPTGELFF.

This clone was picked up one time. The chain carries TRBV4-1 and TRBJ2-7, with TRBD1 matching over 9 bases. J lost 3 bases, V lost 4 bases, and 10 bases had no gene match. Germline-derived CDR1 and CDR2 are MGHRA and YSYEKL. The CDR3 spans 16 residues. The chain's CDR3 is CASSRTGQGSLYEQYF. Written as DNA, the CDR3 is TGCGCCAGCAGCCGAACAGGACAGGGGTCTCTCTACGAGCAGTACTTC.

The V call is TRBV2, the J call TRBJ2-5; 8 nucleotides match TRBD2. The end of the DNA is better explained by TRBJ2-7, so the J call may be wrong. The V gene's germline CDR1 is SNHLY and CDR2 FYNNEI. This CDR3 has 14 residues. The CDR3 region has the DNA TGTGCCAGCACCCCGACTAGCGCCTCCTACGAGCAGTACTTC. Translation: CASTPTSASYEQYF.

The sample holds a few counts of this clone. The rearrangement links TRBV7-8 to TRBJ2-7; weak D call: TRBD2 (6 bases). Germline CDR1 SGHVS, CDR2 FQNEAQ. V was cut by 7 bases and J by 3 bases, with 16 bases left in between. The CDR3 is 14 amino acids. This CDR3 reads CASKNPGLNYEQYF. The CDR3 bases are TGTGCCAGCAAGAATCCGGGACTCAACTACGAGCAGTACTTC.

The V and J genes are TRBV7-6 and TRBJ2-7; D may be TRBD1 (5 bases). V gave up 5 bases and J gave up 2 bases, with 13 bases separating them. CDR3 length: 14 amino acids. The germline V gene has CDR1 SGHVS and CDR2 FNYEAQ. The CDR3 DNA is TGTGCCAGCAGCAAAACAGGATCTACCTACGAGCAGTACTTC. Translating gives CASSKTGSTYEQYF.

A single count supports this clone. The chain recombines TRBV11-2 with TRBJ2-7, with unresolved D. This CDR3 is 13 amino acids long. Germline V CDR1 and CDR2: SGHAT, FQNNGV. Trimming took 6 bases from V and 0 from J, leaving 9 bases between them. The CDR3 reads CASRPRLSYEQYF. The CDR3 DNA reads TGTGCCAGCAGACCCCGACTCTCCTACGAGCAGTACTTC. Variable domain in full (rest from reference TRBV11-2 and TRBJ2-7): EAGVAQSPRYKIIEKRQSVAFWCNPISGHATLYWYQQILGQGPKLLIQFQNNGVVDDSQLPKDRFSAERLKGVDSTLKIQPAKLEDSAVYLCASRPRLSYEQYFGPGTRLTVT.

Only a few counts were recorded for this clone. V is TRBV6-1 and J is TRBJ1-4; D unclear. The germline V and J ends were trimmed by 4 bases and 5 bases, with 8 bases remaining between them. This CDR3 spans 13 amino acids. Per germline, CDR1 MNHNS and CDR2 SASEGT. CDR3 DNA: TGTGCCAGCAGTGGAGGTTTCAATGAAAAACTGTTTTTT. Its translation: CASSGGFNEKLFF.

The CDR3 loop reads CASSHADTQYF. CDR3 sequence (DNA): TGTGCCAGCAGCCACGCAGATACGCAGTATTTT. This sequence joins TRBV14 and TRBJ2-3; D is unclear. Germline V gene sequence: CDR1 SGHDN, CDR2 FVKESK. Trimming left V 3 bases short and J 4 bases short, with 2 bases between. There are 11 residues in the CDR3.

The chain combines TRBV7-8 with TRBJ2-2, with 8 bases matching TRBD2. The CDR3 runs 16 residues. Germline CDR1 SGHVS, CDR2 FQNEAQ. Unmatched junction bases numbered 5, after V lost 1 base and J lost 4 bases. The CDR3 is CASSLDIGRATGELFF. The CDR3 DNA follows: TGTGCCAGCAGCTTAGATATCGGGAGGGCCACCGGGGAGCTGTTTTTT.